A selection of T cell receptor beta chains follows, all from one sample in a study of blood T cells in healthy people across ages. TCRdb re-called the 5' RACE reads with MiXCR, one entry per CDR3 protein. Among approximately 1.5 million distinct CDR3 sequences, approximately 32% were seen once, and the ten largest hold around 11%. Sequencing was performed on blood. All receptors come from a young woman in good health. CDR3s include the opening cysteine and the closing phenylalanine or tryptophan. Fields, in order: V gene, J gene, CDR3 protein.

TRBV12-3/TRBV12-4	TRBJ2-6	CASSYRRDSGANVLTF
TRBV18	TRBJ2-7	CASSPAATYEHYF
TRBV20-1	TRBJ1-5	CSARDSYSNQPQHF
TRBV28	TRBJ2-1	CASSFGPMNEQFF
TRBV30	TRBJ2-3	CAWSVRRTRDTQYF
TRBV28	TRBJ1-5	CASRSTRNQPQHF
TRBV20-1	TRBJ2-5	CSGLGAGLETQYF
TRBV20-1	TRBJ2-5	CSARREVPETQYF
TRBV6-1	TRBJ1-5	CASSADRGINQPQHF
TRBV29-1	TRBJ2-1	CSAEPDRAGYNEQFF
TRBV5-6	TRBJ2-1	CASSTTGGYEQFF
TRBV5-6	TRBJ2-6	CASSWGPAGANVLTF
TRBV5-1	TRBJ2-5	CASCQGPQETQYF
TRBV10-3	TRBJ2-3	CAISQGQTGSTDTQYF
TRBV6-1	TRBJ1-2	CAGSQDSYIQNGYTF
TRBV11-2	TRBJ2-1	CASSLDGPWDEQFF
TRBV4-1	TRBJ2-1	CASSPPGGGNEQFF
TRBV20-1	TRBJ1-6	CSAREGGQNSPLHF
TRBV4-1	TRBJ2-7	CASSQEPSSGLCYEQYF
TRBV7-9	TRBJ1-6	CASSFQADNSPLHF
TRBV5-6	TRBJ1-2	CASSLFSGTLEWYGYTF
TRBV11-1	TRBJ2-2	CASRPHRDTGELFF
TRBV20-1	TRBJ2-3	CSARIGTDTQYF
TRBV4-1	TRBJ2-7	CASRGGTNSREQYF
TRBV4-1	TRBJ2-5	CASSQPLGTFQYF
TRBV6-1	TRBJ2-1	CASSEWSGEGYNEQFF
TRBV7-9	TRBJ2-4	CASSFGTHSIQYF
TRBV5-1	TRBJ2-7	CASSPRASGASTLYEQYF
TRBV7-9	TRBJ1-2	CASSRGQGAIDYGYTF
TRBV15	TRBJ1-2	CATSRLDRGLPGYTF
TRBV20-1	TRBJ2-3	CSRTPGSSGRSDTQYF
TRBV29-1	TRBJ1-2	CSVEDRGYGYTF
TRBV2	TRBJ2-6	CASSRTESSGANVLAF
TRBV7-9	TRBJ2-3	CASSSKSIRERTSTDTQYF
TRBV7-3	TRBJ2-3	CASSGEPNRLAGGSTDTQYF
TRBV5-1	TRBJ2-7	CASSLGPAGVYEQYF
TRBV6-1	TRBJ1-5	CASSETQVSNQPQHF
TRBV30	TRBJ2-7	CAWSAGLAGGPYEQYF
TRBV7-9	TRBJ2-5	CASSLGETFQETQYF
TRBV7-9	TRBJ2-7	CASSPTRQTTYEQYF
TRBV9	TRBJ2-6	CASSPWDRTLSGANVLTF
TRBV3-1	TRBJ2-5	CASSQETGFQETQYF
TRBV18	TRBJ2-5	CASSPPLSAGGQKTQYF